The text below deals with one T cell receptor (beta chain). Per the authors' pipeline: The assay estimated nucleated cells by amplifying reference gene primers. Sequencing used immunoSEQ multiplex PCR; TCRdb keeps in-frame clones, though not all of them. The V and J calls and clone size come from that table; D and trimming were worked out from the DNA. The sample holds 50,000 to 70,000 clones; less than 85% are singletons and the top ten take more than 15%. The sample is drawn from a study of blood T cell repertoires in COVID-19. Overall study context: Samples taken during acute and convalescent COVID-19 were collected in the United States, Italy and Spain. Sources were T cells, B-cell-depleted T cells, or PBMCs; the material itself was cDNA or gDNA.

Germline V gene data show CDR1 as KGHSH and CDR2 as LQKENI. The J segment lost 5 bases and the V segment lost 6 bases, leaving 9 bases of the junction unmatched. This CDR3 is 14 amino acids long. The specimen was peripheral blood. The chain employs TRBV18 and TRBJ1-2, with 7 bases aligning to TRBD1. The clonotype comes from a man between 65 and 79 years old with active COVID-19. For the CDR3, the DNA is TGTGCCAGCTCTGAGGGGGCTCTTTTGTATGGCTACACCTTC. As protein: CASSEGALLYGYTF. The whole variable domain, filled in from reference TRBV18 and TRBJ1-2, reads NAGVMQNPRHLVRRRGQEARLRCSPMKGHSHVYWYRQLPEEGLKFMVYLQKENIIDESGMPKERFSAEFPKEGPSILRIQQVVRGDSAAYFCASSEGALLYGYTFGSGTRLTVV.